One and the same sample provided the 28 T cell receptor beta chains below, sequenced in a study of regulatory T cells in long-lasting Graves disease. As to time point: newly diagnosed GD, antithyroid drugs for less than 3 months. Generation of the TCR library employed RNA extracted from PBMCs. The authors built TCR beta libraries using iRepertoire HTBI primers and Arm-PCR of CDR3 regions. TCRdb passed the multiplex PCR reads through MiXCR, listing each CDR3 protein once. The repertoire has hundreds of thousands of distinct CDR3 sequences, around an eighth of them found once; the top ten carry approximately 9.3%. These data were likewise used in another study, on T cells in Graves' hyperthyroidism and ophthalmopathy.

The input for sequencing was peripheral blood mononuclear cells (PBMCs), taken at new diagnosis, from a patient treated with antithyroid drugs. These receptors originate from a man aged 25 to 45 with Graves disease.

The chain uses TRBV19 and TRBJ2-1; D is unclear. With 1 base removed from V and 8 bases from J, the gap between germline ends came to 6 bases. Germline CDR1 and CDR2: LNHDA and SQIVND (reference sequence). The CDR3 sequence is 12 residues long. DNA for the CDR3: TGTGCCAGTAGTATAGGGAACGATGAGCAGTTCTTC. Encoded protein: CASSIGNDEQFF.

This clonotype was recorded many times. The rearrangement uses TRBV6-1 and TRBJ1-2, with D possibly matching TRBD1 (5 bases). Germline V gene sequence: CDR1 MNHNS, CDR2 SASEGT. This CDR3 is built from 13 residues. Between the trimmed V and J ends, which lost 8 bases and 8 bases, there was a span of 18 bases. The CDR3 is CASRSIGGYGYTF. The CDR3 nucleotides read TGTGCCAGCCGCAGCATCGGGGGGTACGGCTACACCTTC.

CDR3 DNA sequence: TGTGCCAGCAGCCAATCGCCAGGCAACTCCTACGAGCAGTACTTC. Its translation: CASSQSPGNSYEQYF. The chain has TRBV3-1 and TRBJ2-7, with D unresolved. Germline V lookup: CDR1 LGHDT, CDR2 YNNKEL (reference sequence). V lost 2 bases to trimming and J lost 0 bases, with 11 bases between them. The CDR3 length is 15 residues.

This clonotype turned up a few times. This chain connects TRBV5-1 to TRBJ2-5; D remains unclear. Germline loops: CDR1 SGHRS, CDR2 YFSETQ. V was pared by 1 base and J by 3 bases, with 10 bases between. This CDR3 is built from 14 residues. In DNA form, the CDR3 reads TGCGCCAGCAGCTTGTTTCCCGACGAAGAGACCCAGTACTTC. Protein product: CASSLFPDEETQYF.

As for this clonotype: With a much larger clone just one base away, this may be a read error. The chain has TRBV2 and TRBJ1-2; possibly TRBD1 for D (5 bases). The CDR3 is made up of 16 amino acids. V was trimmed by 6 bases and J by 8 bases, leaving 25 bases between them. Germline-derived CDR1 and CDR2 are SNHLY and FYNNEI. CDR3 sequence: CASSPLGTHPRGGYTF. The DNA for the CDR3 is TGTGCCAGCAGCCCCCTCGGGACGCACCCCCGAGGGGGCTACACCTTC.

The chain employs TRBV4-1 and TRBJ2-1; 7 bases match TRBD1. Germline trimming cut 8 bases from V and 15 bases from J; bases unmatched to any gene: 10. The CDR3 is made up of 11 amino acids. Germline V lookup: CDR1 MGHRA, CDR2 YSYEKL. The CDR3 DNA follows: TGCGCCAGCCAGGGTCGGGACAGAAGGTTCTTC. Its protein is CASQGRDRRFF.

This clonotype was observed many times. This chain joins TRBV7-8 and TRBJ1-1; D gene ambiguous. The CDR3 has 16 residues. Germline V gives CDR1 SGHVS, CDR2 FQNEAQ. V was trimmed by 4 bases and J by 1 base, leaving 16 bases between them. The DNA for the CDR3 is TGTGCCAGCAGCTCCGCCCCGAGAGGGCAGAACACTGAAGCTTTCTTT. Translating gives CASSSAPRGQNTEAFF.

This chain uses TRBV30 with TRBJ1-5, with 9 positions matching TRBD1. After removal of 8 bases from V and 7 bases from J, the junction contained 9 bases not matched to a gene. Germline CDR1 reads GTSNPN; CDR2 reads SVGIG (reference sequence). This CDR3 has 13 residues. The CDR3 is CAAQTGGGQPQHF. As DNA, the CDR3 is TGTGCCGCCCAGACAGGGGGTGGCCAGCCCCAGCATTTT.

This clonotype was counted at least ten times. The CDR3 DNA reads as TGCGCCAGCAGCCGTGGGACAGGTGAAACCTACGAGCAGTACTTC. Encoded protein: CASSRGTGETYEQYF. The genes are TRBV5-1 and TRBJ2-7, with 8 bases identical to TRBD1. The CDR3 is 15 amino acids. Germline V gene lookup returns CDR1 SGHRS and CDR2 YFSETQ. Trimming removed 4 bases from V and 2 bases from J; junction bases left unmatched: 8. The full variable domain, its missing parts supplied by reference TRBV5-1 and TRBJ2-7, is KAGVTQTPRYLIKTRGQQVTLSCSPISGHRSVSWYQQTPGQGLQFLFEYFSETQRNKGNFPGRFSGRQFSNSRSEMNVSTLELGDSALYLCASSRGTGETYEQYFGPGTRLTVT.

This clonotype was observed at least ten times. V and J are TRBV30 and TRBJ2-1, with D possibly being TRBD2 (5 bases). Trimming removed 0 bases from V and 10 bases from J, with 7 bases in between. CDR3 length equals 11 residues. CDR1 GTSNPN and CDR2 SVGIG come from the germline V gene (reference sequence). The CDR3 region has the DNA TGTGCCTGGAGTGTACGGAGGGAGCAGTTCTTC. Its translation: CAWSVRREQFF.

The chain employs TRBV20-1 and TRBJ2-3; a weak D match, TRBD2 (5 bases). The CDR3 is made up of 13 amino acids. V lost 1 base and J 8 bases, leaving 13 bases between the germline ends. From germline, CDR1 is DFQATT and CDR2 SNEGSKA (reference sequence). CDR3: CSARVTGGGTQYF. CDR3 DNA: TGCAGTGCTAGAGTCACCGGAGGAGGTACGCAGTATTTT.

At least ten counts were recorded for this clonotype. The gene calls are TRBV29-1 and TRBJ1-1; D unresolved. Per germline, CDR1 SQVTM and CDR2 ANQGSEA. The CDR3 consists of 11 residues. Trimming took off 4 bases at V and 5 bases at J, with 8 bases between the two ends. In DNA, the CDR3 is TGCAGCGTTGTTCCGGGAACTGAAGCTTTCTTT. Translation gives CSVVPGTEAFF.

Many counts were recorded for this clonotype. The CDR3 nucleotides read TGTGCCAGCAGGGTCTCAGCGGAGAGCACAGATACGCAGTATTTT. Translation gives CASRVSAESTDTQYF. J is TRBJ2-3 and V is TRBV27; D is possibly TRBD2 (5 bases). The CDR3 spans 15 residues. Between the trimmed V and J ends, which lost 6 bases and 0 bases, there was a span of 13 bases. Germline V gives CDR1 MNHEY, CDR2 SMNVEV (reference sequence).

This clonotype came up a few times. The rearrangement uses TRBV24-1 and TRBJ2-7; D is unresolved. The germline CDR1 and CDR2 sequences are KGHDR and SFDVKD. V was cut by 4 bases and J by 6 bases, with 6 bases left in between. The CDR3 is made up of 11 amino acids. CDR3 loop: CATSDTCEQYF. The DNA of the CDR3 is TGTGCCACCAGTGACACCTGCGAGCAGTACTTC.

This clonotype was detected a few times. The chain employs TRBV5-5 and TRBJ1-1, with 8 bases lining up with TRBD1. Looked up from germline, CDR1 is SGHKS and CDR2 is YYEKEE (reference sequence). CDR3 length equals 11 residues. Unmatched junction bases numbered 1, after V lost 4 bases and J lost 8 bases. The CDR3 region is CASSGDREAFF. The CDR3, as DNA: TGTGCCAGCAGCGGGGACAGGGAAGCTTTCTTT.

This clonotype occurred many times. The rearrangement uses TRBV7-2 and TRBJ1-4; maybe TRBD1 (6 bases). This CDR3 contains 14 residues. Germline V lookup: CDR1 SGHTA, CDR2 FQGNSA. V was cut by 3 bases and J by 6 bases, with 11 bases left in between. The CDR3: CASSLRGGDEKLFF. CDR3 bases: TGTGCCAGCAGCTTGCGAGGGGGTGATGAAAAACTGTTTTTT.

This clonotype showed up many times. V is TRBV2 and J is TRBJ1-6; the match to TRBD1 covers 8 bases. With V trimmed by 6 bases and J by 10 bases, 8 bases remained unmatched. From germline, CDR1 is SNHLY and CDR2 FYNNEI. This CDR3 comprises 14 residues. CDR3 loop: CASRSWTGRSPLHF. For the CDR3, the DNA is TGTGCCAGCAGATCTTGGACAGGGAGGTCACCCCTCCACTTT.

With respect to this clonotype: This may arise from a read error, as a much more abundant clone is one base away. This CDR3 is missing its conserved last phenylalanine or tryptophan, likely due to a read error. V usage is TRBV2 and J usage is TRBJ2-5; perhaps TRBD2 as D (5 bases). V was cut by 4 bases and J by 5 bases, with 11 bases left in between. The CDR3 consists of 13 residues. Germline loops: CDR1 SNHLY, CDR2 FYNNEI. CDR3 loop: CASSGTGLETQYS. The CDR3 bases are TGTGCCAGCAGTGGGACTGGGCTCGAGACCCAGTACTCC.

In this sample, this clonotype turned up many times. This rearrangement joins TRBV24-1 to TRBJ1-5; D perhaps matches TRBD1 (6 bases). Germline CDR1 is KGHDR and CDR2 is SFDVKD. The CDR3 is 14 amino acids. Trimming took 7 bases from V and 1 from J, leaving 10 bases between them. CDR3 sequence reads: CATSHRVSNQPQHF. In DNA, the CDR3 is TGTGCCACCAGCCACAGGGTGAGCAATCAGCCCCAGCATTTT.

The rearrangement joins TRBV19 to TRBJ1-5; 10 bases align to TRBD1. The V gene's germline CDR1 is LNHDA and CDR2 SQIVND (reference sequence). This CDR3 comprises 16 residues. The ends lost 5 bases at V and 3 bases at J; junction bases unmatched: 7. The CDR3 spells CASSPGDRGNNQPQHF. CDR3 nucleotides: TGTGCCAGTAGTCCAGGGGACAGGGGAAACAATCAGCCCCAGCATTTT.

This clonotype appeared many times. CDR3 sequence reads: CASSLGAEYSNQPQHF. CDR3 sequence (DNA): TGTGCCAGCAGTTTAGGGGCAGAATATAGCAATCAGCCCCAGCATTTT. The rearrangement links TRBV12-3 or TRBV12-4 to TRBJ1-5; no reliable D call. The germline V and J ends were trimmed by 1 base and 0 bases, with 10 bases remaining between them. The CDR3 runs 16 residues.

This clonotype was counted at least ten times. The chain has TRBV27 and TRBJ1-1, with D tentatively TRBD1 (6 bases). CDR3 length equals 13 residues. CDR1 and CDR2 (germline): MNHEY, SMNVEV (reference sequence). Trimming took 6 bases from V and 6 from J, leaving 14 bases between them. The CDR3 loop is CASSLWGAAEAFF. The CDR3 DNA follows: TGTGCCAGCAGCCTCTGGGGGGCGGCTGAAGCTTTCTTT.

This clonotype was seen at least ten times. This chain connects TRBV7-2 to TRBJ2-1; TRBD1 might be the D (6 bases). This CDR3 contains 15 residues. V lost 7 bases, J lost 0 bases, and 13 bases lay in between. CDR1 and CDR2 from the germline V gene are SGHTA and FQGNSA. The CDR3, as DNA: TGTGCCAGCACCAGTAGGGGGAGCTCCTACAATGAGCAGTTCTTC. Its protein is CASTSRGSSYNEQFF.

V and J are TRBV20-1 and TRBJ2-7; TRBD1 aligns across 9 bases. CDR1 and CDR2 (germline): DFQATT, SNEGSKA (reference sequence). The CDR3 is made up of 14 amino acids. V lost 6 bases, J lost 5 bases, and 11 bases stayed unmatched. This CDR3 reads CSASFHRGRNEQYF. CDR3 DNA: TGCAGTGCCAGCTTTCACAGGGGGCGAAACGAGCAGTACTTC.

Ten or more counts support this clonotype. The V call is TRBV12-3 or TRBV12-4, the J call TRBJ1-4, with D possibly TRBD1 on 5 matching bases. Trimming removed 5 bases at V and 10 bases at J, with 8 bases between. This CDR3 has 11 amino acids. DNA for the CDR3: TGTGCCAGCAGTCCGGGGGGAAAACTGTTTTTT. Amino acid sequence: CASSPGGKLFF.

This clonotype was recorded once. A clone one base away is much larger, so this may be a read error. In nucleotides, the CDR3 is TGTGCCAGCAGTTACTCCTACAAGGGGTGGGCGGGCGAGCAGTACTTC. Residues: CASSYSYKGWAGEQYF. The V call is TRBV6-5, the J call TRBJ2-7; D may correspond to TRBD1 or TRBD2 (5 bases each). V shed 0 bases and J shed 6 bases, with 18 bases lying between them. This CDR3 region has 16 residues. CDR1 is MNHEY and CDR2 is SVGAGI in the germline V gene.

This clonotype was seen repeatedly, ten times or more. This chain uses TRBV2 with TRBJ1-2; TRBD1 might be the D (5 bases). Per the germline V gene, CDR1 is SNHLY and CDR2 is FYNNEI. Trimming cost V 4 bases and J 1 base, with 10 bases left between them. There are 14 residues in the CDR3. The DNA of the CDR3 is TGTGCCAGCAGTGGACAGCGGGTTAACTATGGCTACACCTTC. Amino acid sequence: CASSGQRVNYGYTF. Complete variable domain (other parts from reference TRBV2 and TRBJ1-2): EPEVTQTPSHQVTQMGQEVILRCVPISNHLYFYWYRQILGQKVEFLVSFYNNEISEKSEIFDDQFSVERPDGSNFTLKIRSTKLEDSAMYFCASSGQRVNYGYTFGSGTRLTVV.

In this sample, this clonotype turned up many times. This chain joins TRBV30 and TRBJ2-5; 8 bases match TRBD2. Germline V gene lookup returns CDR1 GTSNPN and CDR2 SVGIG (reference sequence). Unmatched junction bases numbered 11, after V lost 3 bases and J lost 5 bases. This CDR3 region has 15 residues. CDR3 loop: CAWSDFPGGRETQYF. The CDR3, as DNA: TGTGCCTGGAGCGACTTTCCGGGAGGGAGGGAGACCCAGTACTTC.